This record looks at one T cell receptor (beta chain) sequence and its context. What this receptor recognizes is not known. No much larger clone is present one base from it, and per-base qualities are unavailable. This entry belongs to a study of cytomegalovirus exposure and HLA in healthy donors (dated by TCRdb to about 2017). Study-wide context: In an earlier analysis of fewer than 750 of the donors, roughly 300 Gb of sequence data and just under 120 million unique TCR beta sequences from 150 million to 200 million T cells were reported. An earlier analysis of 500 to 650 of the donors applied high-throughput TCR beta sequencing to assess whether each TCR beta V gene segment acted as functional or pseudogenic. The study profiled the T cell repertoires of hundreds of subjects by immunosequencing and related them to cytomegalovirus serostatus. Donor age, sex, ethnicity and CMV serostatus were compiled together with the repertoire data. Among some 410 genotyped donors of the cohort, an average of approximately 240,000 unique TCR beta nucleotide sequences was sequenced per donor, of which approximately 18% were non-productive. Typing coverage differed by locus: A, B, C, DRB1 and DQB1 were typed in roughly 629-640 donors, DQA1 in 522, DPA1 in some 570, and DPB1 in just under 490. Approximately 300 gigabases of sequencing data and some 85 million unique TCR sequences were included in an early release covering about 700 HLA-typed donors. The study combined high-throughput TCR immunosequencing, statistical association of individual TCRs with disease status, and machine learning to predict cytomegalovirus infection status. A later genetic analysis used genome-wide SNP genotypes for about three fifths of the 666 donors, treating that subset as a discovery cohort. Along with the roughly 700-subject first cohort, a separate validation cohort of some 130 different subjects was used. HLA typing covered class I and class II loci at four-digit resolution. Every discovery cohort repertoire had been produced on one sequencing platform. The later analysis used no new phenotypic data to find candidate immune exposures, relying instead on TCR beta sequences and their occurrence across donors. The study aimed to test whether signatures of past pathogen exposure could be identified by cataloging public T cell receptors. In a later analysis, previously published TCR beta repertoires from fewer than 750 donors were re-analyzed and high-resolution HLA genotyping was added so that TCR occurrence patterns could be studied. Of the 350 to 450 genotyped donors, 70% to 90% were placed in the genetic ancestry cluster associated with self-reported Caucasian donors. Roughly 5 DR-DQ haplotypes were treated as single units for association and clustering because of strong linkage in the cohort. Broad study findings and their caveats: Compared with equally common non-associated chains, HLA-associated TCR beta chains in a later analysis were more clonally expanded and had lower generation probabilities. A total of 164 TCR beta chains were listed by the study as associated with cytomegalovirus. It was suggested by the authors that the approach could potentially be generalized to other disease states and immunological phenotypes. Because some donors lacked HLA typing at each locus, the association tests relied only on the typed subset. In this cohort, only TCR beta chains were sequenced, and detectable features were limited by the absence of alpha or paired-chain data. In a later genetic analysis, fewer N-insertions in productive TCRs were reported among donors in an Asian-associated ancestry cluster than the roughly 710-donor mean. An earlier analysis of some 560 of the donors showed that most TCR beta V segments appeared in productive rearrangements either about 90% or about 30% of the time, which broadly matched IMGT annotations. A later analysis found that most CMV-associated TCR beta chains appeared HLA-restricted, with HLA associations seemingly driven largely by CMV exposure. A cluster of highly shared sequence variants was judged likely to be a technical artifact of the sequencing pipeline. A later genetic analysis associated a missense DCLRE1C variant with V-gene and J-gene trimming of TCR beta chains, and an independent cohort replicated the association. In vitro tests confirmed that a few of the cytomegalovirus-associated TCR beta chains recognize cytomegalovirus antigens. The 87-base-pair reads could not distinguish some IMGT-functional V segments, including TRBV6-2 and TRBV6-3, so those segments were excluded. For the cohort, immune exposure information was limited to CMV serostatus. In a later analysis, the rate of TCR association differed among HLA loci, with DRB1 alleles having the most associated TCRs and HLA-C alleles having the fewest. Cytomegalovirus status was reported to be diagnosed by the classifier with high specificity and sensitivity in both the original and validation cohorts. Because counts were too low, seventeen rarely observed V segments, including chromosome 9 orphons, were left out of the earlier analysis of 500 to 750 of the donors. Most TCR sequences were observed very rarely across donors, whereas some public TCRs were present in many individuals. At a false discovery rate of 0.05, a later analysis linked fewer than 20,000 TCR beta sequences to specific HLA alleles. A further reported finding was that TCR beta sequences accurately predicted the HLA-A and HLA-B alleles for most subjects in the first cohort. Roughly uniform sequencing depth across donors was assumed in presence/absence analyses, although this assumption may not hold. Linkage disequilibrium might explain the correlated functional status among segregating V segments, but an unknown experimental factor could not be ruled out. A later analysis reported that several top co-occurrence clusters appeared linked to parvovirus B19, influenza, CMV and Epstein-Barr virus. When HLA alleles, especially DR and DQ, strongly co-occurred, attributing TCR associations to individual alleles was difficult.

The receptor library was made with the immunoSEQ multiplex PCR assay. For the multiplex PCR, a mixture combining 60 forward primers for TCR Vbeta segments and 13 reverse primers for TCR Jbeta segments was used. The CDR3 region of rearranged TCR beta genes was amplified from genomic DNA by a multiplex PCR assay. On the Illumina HiSeq System, the amplified TCR beta libraries were sequenced as 87-base-pair reads. For the original study's pipeline: A later analysis tallied roughly 78 million unique TCR beta chains across the 666 repertoires, and approximately 9.9 million of those chains were shared by two or more donors. Raw reads were error-corrected and collapsed into unique sequences by a nearest-neighbor algorithm in which closely related sequences were merged to remove PCR and sequencing errors. V, D and J gene segments were assigned by aligning CDR3 sequences to IMGT reference sequences. For a sequence to be retained, a match of at least six nucleotides to both a V gene segment and a J gene segment was required. A rearrangement counted as productive if the CDR3 had no stop codons and remained in frame with V and J, and every other rearrangement counted as non-productive. CDR3 was defined by IMGT convention, running from the second conserved V-encoded cysteine to the conserved J-encoded phenylalanine. In an earlier analysis of 500 to 650 of the donors, sequences lacking an unambiguous match to a single V gene segment were excluded. An earlier analysis of several hundred of the donors classified V segments as functional when productive rearrangements were above 56.7% and as segregating when the standard deviation between donors was above 5%. A statistical classification framework was built to diagnose cytomegalovirus status from the catalog of TCR beta chain sequences. V and J gene assignment, in a later analysis, came from comparing TCR nucleotide sequences with IMGT/GENE-DB human TR gene sequences. Using the TCRdist pipeline, a later analysis assigned CDR3 sequences along with most-parsimonious VDJ recombination scenarios. In a later analysis, each TCR beta chain was defined by its CDR3 amino acid sequence together with its V-gene family, and reads lacking a unique V-gene family were excluded. To address suspected cross-contamination and a sequencing artifact, a later analysis removed some 620 highly shared, low-generation-probability nucleotide sequences. In a later analysis, a clonal expansion index for each public chain was calculated from normalized within-repertoire ranks of inferred template counts. A later analysis computed generation probabilities with a VDJ recombination model fitted to out-of-frame rearrangements, and checked the results against IGoR. In a later analysis, TCR-TCR, TCR-HLA and TCR-CMV co-occurrence was scored with hypergeometric tests, and a repertoire-size bias correction was applied to TCR pairs. False discovery rates were estimated in a later analysis by permuting HLA or CMV assignments 20 times. In a later analysis, co-occurring TCRs were grouped using DBSCAN, with TCRdist sequence similarity added in when clustering inside HLA-allele-positive subsets. Co-occurrence clustering excluded repertoires with fewer than 30,000 or more than 120,000 public chains, plus five with anomalous nucleotide sharing. The source is immuneACCESS, and TCRdb retained only in-frame sequences with V and J called. Part of the clones is not carried over; for the studies checked, unresolved V genes explain less than half of this, and the remainder is unexplained. Clone size and V and J calls were adopted from that table, with D and trimming inferred from the DNA. This sample lists 60,000 or so clones; approximately 80% were detected once. Around 2.4% of the sample lies in the top ten.

The cohort consisted of 670 or so healthy bone marrow donors. At the time of sampling, every cohort member was nominally healthy, though immune exposures that went unrecorded were likely present. The donor tested CMV seronegative and was one of the 352 seronegative cohort members. A peripheral blood sample was collected from each donor, and TCR beta sequencing was performed on peripheral blood mononuclear cells. The Qiagen DNeasy Blood Extraction Kit was used to extract genomic DNA from the blood cell samples. Sequences MNHNY (CDR1) and SVGAGI (CDR2) are obtained from the germline V gene (reference sequence). V loses 6 bases of germline sequence and J loses 5 bases, and the interval between the two ends is 17 bases. The CDR3 measures 16 amino acids from cysteine to phenylalanine. Only the CDR3 part of the read is kept: 48 bases, read in frame from the first base.

The sequencing input was PBMCs. The sequence was collected from a female donor in good health and CMV-seronegative. The chain links TRBV6-6 with TRBJ1-6; the D gene is perhaps TRBD1, from 5 matching bases. The bases are TGTGCCAGCAGCCCGCGGGGGACGCTCAATAATTCACCCCTCCACTTT. This encodes CASSPRGTLNNSPLHF.